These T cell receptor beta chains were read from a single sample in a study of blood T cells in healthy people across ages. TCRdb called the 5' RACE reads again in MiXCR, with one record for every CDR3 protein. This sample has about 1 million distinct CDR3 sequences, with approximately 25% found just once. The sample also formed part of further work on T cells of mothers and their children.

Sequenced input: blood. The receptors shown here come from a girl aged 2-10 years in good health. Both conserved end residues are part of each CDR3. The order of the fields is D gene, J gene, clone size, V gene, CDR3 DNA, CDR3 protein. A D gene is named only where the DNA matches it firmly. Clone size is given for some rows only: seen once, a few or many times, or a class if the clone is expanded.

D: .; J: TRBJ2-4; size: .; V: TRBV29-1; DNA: TGCAGCGTAGACCAGGGGAAAAACATTCAGTACTTC; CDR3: CSVDQGKNIQYF
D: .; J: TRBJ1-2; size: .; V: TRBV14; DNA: TGTGCCAGCAGCCATGGGCGTGAACTCACGAACTATGGCTACACCTTC; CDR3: CASSHGRELTNYGYTF
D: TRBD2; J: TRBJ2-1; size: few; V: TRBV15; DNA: TGTGCCACCAGCAGGCGTAGCGGGGGATACAATGAGCAGTTCTTC; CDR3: CATSRRSGGYNEQFF
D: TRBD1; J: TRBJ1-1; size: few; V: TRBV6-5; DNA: TGTGCCAGCAGGTACAGGGGACTCATGAACACTGAAGCTTTCTTT; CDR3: CASRYRGLMNTEAFF
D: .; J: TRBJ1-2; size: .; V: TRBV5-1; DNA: TGCGCCAGCAGCCCTGGGGTTCTTGGCTACACCTTC; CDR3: CASSPGVLGYTF
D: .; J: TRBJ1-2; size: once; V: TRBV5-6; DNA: TGTGCCAGCAGCTACGACAGTCCCCCTTCGTATAACTATGGCTACACCTTC; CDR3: CASSYDSPPSYNYGYTF
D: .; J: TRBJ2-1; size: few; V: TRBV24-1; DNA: TGTGCCACCGGGACGGACGCCTACAATGAGCAGTTCTTC; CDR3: CATGTDAYNEQFF
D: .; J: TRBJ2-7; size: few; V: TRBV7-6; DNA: TGTGCCAGCAGCTTAGATACAGGCCCCTACGAGCAGTACTTC; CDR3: CASSLDTGPYEQYF
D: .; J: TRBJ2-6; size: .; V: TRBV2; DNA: TGTGCCAAATCGCGGCAGAACCCTGGGGCCAACGTCCTGACTTTC; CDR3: CAKSRQNPGANVLTF
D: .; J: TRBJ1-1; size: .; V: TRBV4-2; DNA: TGTGCCAGCAGCCAAGTGGCCCCGAACACTGAAGCTTTCTTT; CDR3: CASSQVAPNTEAFF
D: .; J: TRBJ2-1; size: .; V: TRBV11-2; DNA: TGTGCCAGCAGCACCTTCGGAGCGGGTGAGCAGTTCTTC; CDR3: CASSTFGAGEQFF
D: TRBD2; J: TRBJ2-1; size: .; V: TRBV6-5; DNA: TGTGCCAGCAGCTATCGGGGGGGCAGGTACAATGAGCAGTTCTTC; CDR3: CASSYRGGRYNEQFF
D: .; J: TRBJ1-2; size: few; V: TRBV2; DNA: TGTGCCAGCAGGAGGAGCAGGGATAACTTTCGTGGCTACACCTTC; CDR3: CASRRSRDNFRGYTF
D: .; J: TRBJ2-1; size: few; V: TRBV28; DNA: TGTGCCAGCAGCTCTTTAGGAGAGATCAATGAGCAGTTCTTC; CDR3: CASSSLGEINEQFF
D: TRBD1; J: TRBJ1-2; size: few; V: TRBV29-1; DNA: TGCAGCGACCAGACAGGGGTCAAGGGGGGCTACACCTTC; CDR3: CSDQTGVKGGYTF
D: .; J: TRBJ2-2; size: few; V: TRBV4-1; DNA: TGCGCCAGCAGCCGGATGGTTGGGGTCGGGGAGCTGTTTTTT; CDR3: CASSRMVGVGELFF
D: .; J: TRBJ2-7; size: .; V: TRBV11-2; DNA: TGTGCCAGCAGGGAGGGCTACCCCTCCTACGAGCAGTACTTC; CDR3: CASREGYPSYEQYF
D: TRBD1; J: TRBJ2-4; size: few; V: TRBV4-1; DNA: TGCGCCAGCAGCTACGGACAGGGAGGAGACATTCAGTACTTC; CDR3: CASSYGQGGDIQYF
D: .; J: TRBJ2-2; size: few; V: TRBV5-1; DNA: TGCGCCAGCAGCCGCCCGGGAGATTTAACCGGGGAGCTGTTTTTT; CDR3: CASSRPGDLTGELFF
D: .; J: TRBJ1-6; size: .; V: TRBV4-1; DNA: TGCGCCAGCAGCCAAGATCGGGTGGTAGGCTCACCCCTCCACTTT; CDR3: CASSQDRVVGSPLHF
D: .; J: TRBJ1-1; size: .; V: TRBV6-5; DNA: TGTGCCAGCAGTTCATCGCAATCAGGGGAATGGACTGAAGCTTTCTTT; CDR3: CASSSSQSGEWTEAFF
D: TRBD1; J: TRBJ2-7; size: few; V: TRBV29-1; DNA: TGCAGCGTTGCGGGACAGGGGCCTAACTCCTACGAGCAGTACTTC; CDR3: CSVAGQGPNSYEQYF
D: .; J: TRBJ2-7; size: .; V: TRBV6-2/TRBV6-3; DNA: TGTGCCAGCACCCAGACCAGATCCTACGAGCAGTACTTC; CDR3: CASTQTRSYEQYF
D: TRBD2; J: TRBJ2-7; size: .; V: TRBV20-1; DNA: TGCAGTGCTGCCCTGACTAGCGGGGGGCCCTACGAGCAGTACTTC; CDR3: CSAALTSGGPYEQYF
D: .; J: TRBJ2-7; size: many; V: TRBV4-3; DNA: TGCGCCAGCAGCCTCCTACTAGGAAGATACGAGCAGTACTTC; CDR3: CASSLLLGRYEQYF
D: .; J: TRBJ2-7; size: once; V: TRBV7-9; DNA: TGTGCCAGCAGAAAGGGATTCCACGAGCAGTACTTC; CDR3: CASRKGFHEQYF
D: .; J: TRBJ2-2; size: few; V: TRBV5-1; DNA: TGCGCCAGCAGCTTTATGGCTACACATTCGAACACCGGGGAGCTGTTTTTT; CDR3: CASSFMATHSNTGELFF
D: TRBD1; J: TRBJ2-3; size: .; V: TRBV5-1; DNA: TGCGCCAGCAGCCAAACCCGGGACAGCCCCGGTACGCAGTATTTT; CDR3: CASSQTRDSPGTQYF
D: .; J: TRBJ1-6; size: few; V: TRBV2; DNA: TGTGCCAGCTCCAGACAAAATCGATCACCCCTCCACTTT; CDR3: CASSRQNRSPLHF